This TCR beta chain is from a study of cytomegalovirus exposure and HLA in healthy donors. The overall study: Some 80 million unique TCRs from HLA-typed donors were held in an early data release.

This CDR3 has 15 residues. V lost 0 bases to trimming and J lost 3 bases, with 12 bases between them. Germline CDR1 is SNHLY and CDR2 is FYNNEI. Study-level points and caveats: Association with HLA alleles at 0.05 false discovery rate was found for around 17,000 TCR beta sequences in a later analysis. The authors enumerated around 150 TCR beta chains as linked to cytomegalovirus.

Vbeta (60) and Jbeta (13) primers were used in the PCR. Sequenced by immunoSEQ multiplex PCR; TCRdb stores in-frame clones only, minus some. Of around 94,000 clones listed, about 69% are singletons. Notes on this clone: Its antigen remains unknown.

The source material was PBMCs. J is TRBJ2-7 and V is TRBV2; possible D gene TRBD2, 6 bases. The origin of this receptor is a human donor in good health. CDR3 DNA: TGTGCCAGCAGTGAAGCGCTCAGCGGGTACTACGAGCAGTACTTC. Translated: CASSEALSGYYEQYF.